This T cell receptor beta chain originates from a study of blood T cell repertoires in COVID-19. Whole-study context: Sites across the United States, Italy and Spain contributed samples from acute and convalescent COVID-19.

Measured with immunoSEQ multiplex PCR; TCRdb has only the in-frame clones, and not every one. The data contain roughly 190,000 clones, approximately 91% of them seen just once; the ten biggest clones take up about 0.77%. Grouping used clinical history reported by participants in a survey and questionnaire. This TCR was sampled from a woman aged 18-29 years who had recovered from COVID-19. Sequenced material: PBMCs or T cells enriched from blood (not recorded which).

The CDR3: CAISESGDQPQHF. The CDR3 DNA follows: TGTGCCATCAGTGAGTCAGGAGATCAGCCCCAGCATTTT. The rearrangement links TRBV10-3 to TRBJ1-5; unclear D gene. Germline V gene sequence: CDR1 ENHRY, CDR2 SYGVKD. This CDR3 comprises 13 residues. V lost 0 bases, J lost 5 bases, and 5 bases lay in between.